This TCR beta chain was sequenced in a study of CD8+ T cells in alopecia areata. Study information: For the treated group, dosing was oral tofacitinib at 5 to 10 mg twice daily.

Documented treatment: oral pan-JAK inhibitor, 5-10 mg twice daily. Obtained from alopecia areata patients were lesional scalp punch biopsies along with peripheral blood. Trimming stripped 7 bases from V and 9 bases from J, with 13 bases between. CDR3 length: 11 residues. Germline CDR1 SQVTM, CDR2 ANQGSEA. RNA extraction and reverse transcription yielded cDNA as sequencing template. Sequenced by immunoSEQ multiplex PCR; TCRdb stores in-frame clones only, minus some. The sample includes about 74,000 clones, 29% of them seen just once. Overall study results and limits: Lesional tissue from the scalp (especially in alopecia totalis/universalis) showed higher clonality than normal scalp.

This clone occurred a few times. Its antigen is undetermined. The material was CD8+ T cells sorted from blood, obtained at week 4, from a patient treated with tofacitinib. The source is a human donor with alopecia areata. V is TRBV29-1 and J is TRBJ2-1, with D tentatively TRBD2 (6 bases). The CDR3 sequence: CSAIHGGEQFF. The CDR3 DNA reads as TGCAGCGCAATACACGGGGGTGAGCAGTTCTTC.